This TCR beta chain was sequenced in a study of blood T cells in healthy people across ages. It was with a sample-barcoded 5' primer and a J-beta primer mix that a second PCR of roughly 7 to 12 cycles was run. TCRdb itself ran the 5' RACE reads through MiXCR, one entry per CDR3 protein. Among 650,000 to 800,000 distinct CDR3 sequences listed, more than 40% were seen once. The CDR3 extends over 13 amino acids. The V end was cut by 6 bases, the J end by 8 bases, with 16 bases between. CDR1 SNHLY and CDR2 FYNNEI come from the germline V gene. The sequence came from a man between 60 and 75 years old in good health. The chain links TRBV2 to TRBJ1-2; no clear D gene. Material: blood. The CDR3 nucleotides read TGTGCCAGCAGGGATAGTATAAATTTGGGCTACACCTTC. Translated: CASRDSINLGYTF.